This record looks at one T cell receptor (beta chain) sequence and its context. Its antigen is still unknown. The data are from a study of T-cell reconstitution after alpha-beta-depleted transplantation in children. Germline V CDR1 and CDR2: LNHNV, YYDKDF (reference sequence). The length of the CDR3 is 16 residues. J gave up 5 bases and V 4 bases, and 14 bases lay outside the gene matches. Whole-study findings and limits: Newly made T cells mostly supplied T-cell counts and diversity one year after transplant.

Preparation of the TCRbeta library used unique molecular identifiers. TCRdb re-derived calls from the PCR reads in MiXCR, one entry per CDR3 protein. This sample carries 400,000 to 450,000 distinct CDR3 sequences, around two fifths of them seen once, and the ten largest clones take under 35%. The chain employs TRBV15 and TRBJ2-7; 7 bases are a match to TRBD2. This TCR was sampled from a girl aged 2-10 years with aplastic anemia, due to receive a stem cell transplant. The sample here was PBMCs, taken before TCRalphabeta/CD19-depleted stem cell transplant. The CDR3, as DNA: TGTGCCACCAGCATACGGACTAGAGAGTTAGGCGACGAGCAGTACTTC. Amino acids: CATSIRTRELGDEQYF.